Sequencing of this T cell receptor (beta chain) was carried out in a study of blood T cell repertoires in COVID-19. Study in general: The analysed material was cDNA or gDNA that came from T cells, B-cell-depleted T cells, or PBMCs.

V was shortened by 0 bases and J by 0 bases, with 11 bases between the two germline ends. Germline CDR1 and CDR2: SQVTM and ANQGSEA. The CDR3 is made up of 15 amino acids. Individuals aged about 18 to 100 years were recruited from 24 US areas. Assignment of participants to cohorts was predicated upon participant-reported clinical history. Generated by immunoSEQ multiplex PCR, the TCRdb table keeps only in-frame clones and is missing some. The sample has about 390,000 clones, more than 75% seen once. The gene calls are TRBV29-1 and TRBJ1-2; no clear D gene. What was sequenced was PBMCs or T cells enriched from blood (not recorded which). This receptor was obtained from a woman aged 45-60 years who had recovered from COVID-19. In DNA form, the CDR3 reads TGCAGCGTTGAAGATCCTAGGAAAGCTAACTATGGCTACACCTTC. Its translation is CSVEDPRKANYGYTF.